The T cell receptor (beta chain) described here comes from a study of T cells in women clearing cervical HPV infection. Study as a whole: Control women cleared a single incident HPV16 infection within 12 months.

The data were produced by immunoSEQ multiplex PCR, yet TCRdb's version contains in-frame clones alone and is incomplete. In all, the sample yields about 46,000 clones. This receptor was taken from a woman between 18 and 75 years old with a cervical HPV16 infection that either progressed to CIN3+ or cleared (not recorded which). The sequenced material came from blood buffy coat.

CDR3 region: CASSIYREETQYF. The sequenced CDR3 bases are TGTGCCAGCAGCATTTACAGGGAAGAGACC. The chain combines TRBV7-2 with TRBJ2-5; D possibly corresponds to TRBD1 (6 bases). Sequencing ends 3 residues short of the CDR3 end; the germline J gene provides the rest. V was cut by 5 bases and J by 3 bases, with 10 bases left in between. CDR1 SGHTA and CDR2 FQGNSA come from the germline V gene. This CDR3 has 13 residues.